One sample yielded the 28 T cell receptor beta chains listed below, sequenced in a study of cytomegalovirus exposure and HLA in healthy donors. Method: immunoSEQ multiplex PCR; TCRdb's copy keeps in-frame clones and lacks some. The profile shows some 98,000 clones, 70% to 90% of them singletons. Input material: PBMCs. All receptors derive from a woman in her twenties or thirties in good health and CMV-seronegative.

The chain carries TRBV28 and TRBJ1-2; D not resolved. CDR3 length equals 15 residues. V lost 3 bases to trimming and J lost 3 bases, with 14 bases between them. Germline V gene sequence: CDR1 MDHEN, CDR2 SYDVKM. This CDR3 reads CASSLRLLFDYGYTF. DNA of the CDR3: TGTGCCAGCAGTTTGAGGCTTCTCTTTGACTATGGCTACACCTTC.

The rearrangement joins TRBV11-3 to TRBJ2-2, with D possibly TRBD2 on 6 matching bases. V dropped 1 base and J dropped 1 base, with 7 bases sitting between them. The CDR3 runs 15 residues. The V gene's germline CDR1 is SGHNT and CDR2 YENEEA. The CDR3 DNA reads as TGTGCCAGCAGCTTAGCCGGGGGGAACACCGGGGAGCTGTTTTTT. Translation gives CASSLAGGNTGELFF.

The CDR3 loop reads CATSREGAALRPTNTGELFF. CDR3 coding DNA: TGTGCCACCAGCAGAGAGGGGGCTGCCTTGCGTCCAACGAACACCGGGGAGCTGTTTTTT. V usage is TRBV15 and J usage is TRBJ2-2; perhaps TRBD1 as D (6 bases). V was trimmed by 0 bases and J by 0 bases, leaving 20 bases between them. CDR1 LNHNV and CDR2 YYDKDF come from the germline V gene (reference sequence). The CDR3 has 20 residues.

V usage is TRBV10-1 and J usage is TRBJ1-5; TRBD1 matches 10 bases. The CDR3 contains 20 residues. Germline loops: CDR1 WNHNN, CDR2 SYGVQD (reference sequence). V was clipped by 2 bases and J by 1 base; unmatched bases: 14. The CDR3 DNA reads TGCGCCAGCAGTGAGAGGCGGGGACAGGGGAGGCAAATGAGCAATCAGCCCCAGCATTTT. It codes for CASSERRGQGRQMSNQPQHF.

The chain has TRBV6-6 and TRBJ1-4; 7 bases map to TRBD1. V was pared by 5 bases and J by 2 bases, with 5 bases of the junction left unmatched. The CDR3 length is 15 residues. The germline V gene has CDR1 MNHNY and CDR2 SVGAGI (reference sequence). CDR3: CASSGRGQTNEKLFF. In nucleotides, the CDR3 is TGTGCCAGCAGTGGAAGGGGGCAGACTAATGAAAAACTGTTTTTT.

The rearrangement links TRBV6-1 to TRBJ2-7; no firm D call. CDR3 length: 11 residues. The germline V gene encodes CDR1 MNHNS and CDR2 SASEGT. V was cut by 6 bases and J by 4 bases, with 7 bases left in between. Written as DNA, the CDR3 is TGTGCCAGCAGAGCACTGTACGAGCAGTACTTC. Translated, it gives CASRALYEQYF.

This sequence joins TRBV6-4 and TRBJ2-3; D is perhaps TRBD1 (5 bases). CDR1 and CDR2 from the germline V gene are MRHNA and SNTAGT. Trimming left V 5 bases short and J 4 bases short, with 19 bases between. The CDR3 is 16 residues long. In DNA form, the CDR3 reads TGTGCCAGCAGTCCCGCAGGGATAGGTGGGGCAGATACGCAGTATTTT. It translates to CASSPAGIGGADTQYF.

The chain is built from TRBV18 and TRBJ2-7, with TRBD2 matching 10 bases. The V gene's germline CDR1 is KGHSH and CDR2 LQKENI. The ends lost 2 bases at V and 6 bases at J; junction bases unmatched: 1. This CDR3 has 13 residues. Written as DNA, the CDR3 is TGTGCCAGCTCACCAGGGACTAGCGTCGAGCAGTACTTC. It codes for CASSPGTSVEQYF.

V is TRBV5-4 and J is TRBJ1-3; possibly TRBD1 for D (6 bases). There are 15 residues in the CDR3. Per germline, CDR1 SGHNT and CDR2 YYREEE (reference sequence). Deletions cut 2 bases from V and 4 bases from J, with 13 bases between. The CDR3 DNA follows: TGTGCCAGCAGCTTTGGCAGGGGAACGGGAAACACCATATATTTT. This encodes CASSFGRGTGNTIYF.

This chain links TRBV27 with TRBJ1-2; D gene unclear. The CDR3 totals 15 residues. Germline lookup yields CDR1 MNHEY and CDR2 SMNVEV (reference sequence). Trimming took 7 bases from V and 0 from J, leaving 15 bases between them. This chain's CDR3 is CASKGSYTANYGYTF. The CDR3 DNA is TGTGCCAGCAAAGGATCCTATACAGCTAACTATGGCTACACCTTC.

The chain recombines TRBV6-1 with TRBJ1-5; D is uncertain. CDR1 is MNHNS and CDR2 is SASEGT in the germline V gene. V lost 7 bases, J lost 6 bases, and 13 bases lay in between. This CDR3 has 13 amino acids. The chain's CDR3 is CASTGGPSQPQHF. The CDR3 nucleotides read TGTGCCAGCACCGGAGGTCCCTCTCAGCCCCAGCATTTT.

The CDR3 is CASSSDGQYGYTF. CDR3 in DNA: TGCGCCAGCAGCTCGGATGGACAGTATGGCTACACCTTC. V usage is TRBV5-1 and J usage is TRBJ1-2; perhaps TRBD1 as D (6 bases). V shed 3 bases and J shed 5 bases, with 11 bases lying between them. CDR1 is SGHRS and CDR2 is YFSETQ in the germline V gene. This CDR3 contains 13 residues.

V gene TRBV4-3 combines with J gene TRBJ2-7; TRBD2 matches 10 bases. The V and J ends lost 2 bases and 2 bases, in that order; junction bases with no gene match: 3. Germline assignment: CDR1 LGHNA and CDR2 YSLEER. This CDR3 is 15 amino acids long. The CDR3, as DNA: TGCGCCAGCAGCCAATTCACTAGCGGGACCTACGAGCAGTACTTC. Its translation: CASSQFTSGTYEQYF.

The CDR3 DNA is TGCGCCAGCAGCCAACAGGGGTTCTTGGGAAACACCATATATTTT. It yields the protein CASSQQGFLGNTIYF. The chain couples TRBV4-1 to TRBJ1-3; D is possibly TRBD1 (6 bases). CDR1 is MGHRA, CDR2 YSYEKL, per germline. V lost 2 bases and J lost 4, with 12 bases in between. This CDR3 spans 15 amino acids.

There are a few counts of this clone. The V call is TRBV6-1, the J call TRBJ2-5; 8 bases map to TRBD2. CDR3 size: 15 residues. The V gene's germline CDR1 is MNHNS and CDR2 SASEGT. V lost 7 bases to trimming and J lost 9 bases; unmatched junction nucleotides: 16. The CDR3: CASTGAGATTGPQYF. As DNA, the CDR3 is TGTGCCAGCACGGGAGCGGGAGCTACAACAGGACCCCAGTACTTC.

This rearrangement joins TRBV11-1 to TRBJ1-1; tentative D call: TRBD1 (5 bases). V lost 3 bases to trimming and J lost 1 base, with 12 bases between them. The CDR3 totals 15 residues. Germline CDR1 reads SGHAT; CDR2 reads FQDESV (reference sequence). The CDR3 region has the DNA TGTGCCAGCAGCTTCCGCGGGGGTAAGAACACTGAAGCTTTCTTT. Amino acids: CASSFRGGKNTEAFF. The variable domain in full, completed from reference TRBV11-1 and TRBJ1-1, reads EAEVAQSPRYKITEKSQAVAFWCDPISGHATLYWYRQILGQGPELLVQFQDESVVDDSQLPKDRFSAERLKGVDSTLKIQPAELGDSAMYLCASSFRGGKNTEAFFGQGTRLTVV.

This clone was seen just once. The chain employs TRBV10-2 and TRBJ2-1; TRBD2 agrees at 11 bases. The V segment lost 3 bases and the J segment 6 bases; nucleotides outside the gene matches: 4. The CDR3 contains 15 residues. Germline CDR1 WSHSY, CDR2 SAAADI. CDR3 bases: TGCGCCAGCAGTGAAGGGGGACTAGCGGTCAATGAGCAGTTCTTC. It specifies CASSEGGLAVNEQFF.

The CDR3 reads CASSLGLASTDTQYF. DNA for the CDR3: TGTGCCAGCAGCTTGGGACTAGCAAGCACAGATACGCAGTATTTT. This rearrangement joins TRBV9 to TRBJ2-3; 9 positions agree with TRBD2. Germline lookup yields CDR1 SGDLS and CDR2 YYNGEE. The CDR3 runs to 15 residues. The V gene end was trimmed by 4 bases and the J gene end by 0 bases; junction bases not matched to a gene: 3.

CDR3 residues: CASRPGQGEETQYF. As DNA, the CDR3 is TGTGCCAGCAGGCCGGGGCAGGGGGAAGAGACCCAGTACTTC. The chain employs TRBV6-5 and TRBJ2-5; 7 bases match TRBD1. The CDR3 length is 14 residues. After removal of 6 bases from V and 3 bases from J, the junction contained 7 bases not matched to a gene. Germline assignment: CDR1 MNHEY and CDR2 SVGAGI.

The chain joins TRBV4-1 to TRBJ2-1; D is perhaps TRBD2 (6 bases). There are 16 residues in the CDR3. Per germline, CDR1 MGHRA and CDR2 YSYEKL. Trimming removed 7 bases at V and 8 bases at J, with 24 bases between. This CDR3 reads CASTFGSWGGGDEQFF. In DNA form, the CDR3 reads TGCGCCAGCACCTTCGGGTCCTGGGGTGGCGGGGATGAGCAGTTCTTC.

This clone appeared once. CDR3 amino acids: CASKRGGSTDTQYF. DNA of the CDR3: TGCGCCAGCAAGAGGGGGGGAAGCACAGATACGCAGTATTTT. V is TRBV5-1 and J is TRBJ2-3; a possible D gene is TRBD2 (7 bases). The CDR3 sequence is 14 residues long. CDR1 is SGHRS, CDR2 YFSETQ, per germline. Trimming removed 6 bases from V and 0 bases from J, with 11 bases in between.

This clone was counted a single time. The V and J genes are TRBV5-4 and TRBJ2-7; tentatively, D is TRBD2 (6 bases). Per the germline V gene, CDR1 is SGHNT and CDR2 is YYREEE (reference sequence). There are 13 residues in the CDR3. V was clipped by 4 bases and J by 3 bases, with 11 bases between them. The CDR3 here is CASSAGLLYEQYF. The CDR3 bases are TGTGCCAGCAGCGCGGGACTCCTCTACGAGCAGTACTTC.

The J gene is TRBJ1-5, the V gene TRBV18; 8 bases map to TRBD1. V was pared by 3 bases and J by 7 bases, with 11 bases of the junction left unmatched. CDR1 KGHSH and CDR2 LQKENI come from the germline V gene. This CDR3 has 16 amino acids. The CDR3 here is CASSPNPQGARQPQHF. The CDR3 coding sequence is TGTGCCAGCTCACCGAACCCGCAGGGGGCGCGGCAGCCCCAGCATTTT.

CDR3: CSDRQGTNYGYTF. DNA of the CDR3: TGCAGCGACCGACAGGGGACTAACTATGGCTACACCTTC. The chain joins TRBV29-1 to TRBJ1-2; 8 positions agree with TRBD1. Germline-derived CDR1 and CDR2 are SQVTM and ANQGSEA. The CDR3 is 13 amino acids. The V gene end was trimmed by 7 bases and the J gene end by 0 bases; junction bases not matched to a gene: 4.

This clone has a handful of counts. The rearrangement links TRBV7-3 to TRBJ2-2; D is perhaps TRBD1 (6 bases). The length of the CDR3 is 15 residues. Germline lookup yields CDR1 SGHTA and CDR2 FQGTGA. Trimming removed 5 bases at V and 3 bases at J, with 13 bases between. The CDR3 here is CASSALAGDTGELFF. The CDR3 DNA reads as TGTGCCAGCAGCGCGCTAGCAGGGGACACCGGGGAGCTGTTTTTT.

The chain has TRBV19 and TRBJ2-2; D is ambiguous. Germline V CDR1 and CDR2: LNHDA, SQIVND (reference sequence). Trimming shortened V by 4 bases and J by 3 bases, and 6 bases separated the two germline ends. The CDR3 spans 13 residues. In DNA, the CDR3 is TGTGCCAGTAGTAAGCTAGACACCGGGGAGCTGTTTTTT. This translates into CASSKLDTGELFF.

The chain combines TRBV14 with TRBJ2-4; D is undetermined. The CDR3 runs 14 residues. Germline V gene data show CDR1 as SGHDN and CDR2 as FVKESK. Trimming took off 4 bases at V and 0 bases at J, with 7 bases between the two ends. The chain's CDR3 is CASSRHIAKNIQYF. The DNA for the CDR3 is TGTGCCAGCAGCCGACACATAGCCAAAAACATTCAGTACTTC.

This chain connects TRBV7-9 to TRBJ2-1; the D gene is possibly TRBD2 (5 bases). This CDR3 has 12 amino acids. Trimming took off 7 bases at V and 13 bases at J, with 17 bases between the two ends. The germline V gene encodes CDR1 SEHNR and CDR2 FQNEAQ (reference sequence). The CDR3, as DNA: TGTGCCAGCAACCAGCTGAGGGTCCAACAGTTCTTC. Translated: CASNQLRVQQFF. Full variable domain (outside the CDR3, taken from reference TRBV7-9 and TRBJ2-1): DTGVSQNPRHKITKRGQNVTFRCDPISEHNRLYWYRQTLGQGPEFLTYFQNEAQLEKSRLLSDRFSAERPKGSFSTLEIQRTEQGDSAMYLCASNQLRVQQFFGPGTRLTVL.